This TCR beta chain appears in the sequencing data of a study of blood T cells in healthy people across ages. A second 7 to 11 cycle PCR used barcoded and J-beta primers. Via MiXCR, TCRdb re-called the 5' RACE reads, giving one row per CDR3 protein. The sample consists of hundreds of thousands of distinct CDR3 sequences, around a fifth of them appearing once. This receptor was taken from a man between 65 and 85 years old in good health. The sample consisted of blood.

CDR3 sequence: CASSNTRVLGYGYTF. The DNA for the CDR3 is TGTGCCAGCAGTAACACCAGGGTATTGGGCTATGGCTACACCTTC. This chain uses TRBV27 with TRBJ1-2, with D perhaps TRBD1 (5 bases). The CDR3 runs to 15 residues. V lost 5 bases and J lost 4, with 17 bases in between. CDR1 and CDR2 (germline): MNHEY, SMNVEV (reference sequence).